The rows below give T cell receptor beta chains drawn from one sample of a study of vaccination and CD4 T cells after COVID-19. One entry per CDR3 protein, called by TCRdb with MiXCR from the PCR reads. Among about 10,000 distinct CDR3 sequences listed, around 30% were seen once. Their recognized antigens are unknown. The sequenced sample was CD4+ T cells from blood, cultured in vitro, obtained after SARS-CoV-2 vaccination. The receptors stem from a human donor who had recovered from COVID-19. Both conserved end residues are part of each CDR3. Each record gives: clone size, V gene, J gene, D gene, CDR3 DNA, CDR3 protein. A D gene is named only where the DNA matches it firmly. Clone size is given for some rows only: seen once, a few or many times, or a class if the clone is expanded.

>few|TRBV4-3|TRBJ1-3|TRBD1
TGCGCCAGCAGCCTCACAGGGGGTAGCTCTGGAAACACCATATATTTT
CASSLTGGSSGNTIYF
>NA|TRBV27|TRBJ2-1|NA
TGTGCCAGCAGGAGTGCGGGTCCTTCCTACAATGAGCAGTTCTTC
CASRSAGPSYNEQFF
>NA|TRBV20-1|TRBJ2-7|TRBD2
TGCAGTGCTAGAGTTGGCGGGAGGTACCTTTACGAGCAGTACTTC
CSARVGGRYLYEQYF
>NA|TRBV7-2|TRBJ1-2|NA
TGTGCCAGCAGCTCGATGGACTACACCTTC
CASSSMDYTF
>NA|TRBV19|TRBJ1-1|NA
TGTGCCACCCTACCCCCCCGGGCGAACACTGAAGCTTTCTTT
CATLPPRANTEAFF
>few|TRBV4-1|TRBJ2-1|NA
TGCGCCAGCAGCCAACGTTTACTGGGCGACTCCTACAATGAGCAGTTCTTC
CASSQRLLGDSYNEQFF
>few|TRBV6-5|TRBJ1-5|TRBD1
TGTGCCAGCAGTTACGGGGGGGGACAGTCCGGCAATCAGCCCCAGCATTTT
CASSYGGGQSGNQPQHF
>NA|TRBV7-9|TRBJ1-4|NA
TGTGCCAGCAGCCGTGTGGGGGGTAATGAAAAACTGTTTTTT
CASSRVGGNEKLFF
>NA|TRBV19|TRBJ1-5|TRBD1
TGTGCCAGTAGTTGGACAGGGGCTGGTCAGCTCCAGCATTTT
CASSWTGAGQLQHF
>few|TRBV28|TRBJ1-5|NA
TGTGCCAGCAGTGCACAGGGTCATCAGCCCCAGCATTTT
CASSAQGHQPQHF
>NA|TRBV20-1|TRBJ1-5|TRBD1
TGCAGTGCTACCATTACAGGGGCACAGACCCAGCATTTT
CSATITGAQTQHF
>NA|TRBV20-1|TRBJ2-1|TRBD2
TGCAGCGCTATAGGGGGACTAGCGGGAGTGGATGAGCAGTTCTTC
CSAIGGLAGVDEQFF
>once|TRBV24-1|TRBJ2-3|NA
TGTGCCACCAGTGATCGGGACCGCCGCACAGATACGCAGTATTTT
CATSDRDRRTDTQYF
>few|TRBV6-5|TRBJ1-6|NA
TGTGCCAGCAGTTACCTCGGAAAGAGTTTGGGGAATTCACCCCTCCACTTT
CASSYLGKSLGNSPLHF
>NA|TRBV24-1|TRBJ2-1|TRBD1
TGTGCCACCAGTGATTTGCCTATTCCGGGACAGGCCCCCGGGGGCGTTGAGCAGTTCTTC
CATSDLPIPGQAPGGVEQFF
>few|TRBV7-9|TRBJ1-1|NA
TGTGCCAGCAGCTTAGAGAACAGGATGAACACTGAAGCTTTCTTT
CASSLENRMNTEAFF
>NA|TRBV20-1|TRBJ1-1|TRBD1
TGCAGTGCCCCTCCCGGGACAGGGGGCCCTCGGTGGGCTTTCTTT
CSAPPGTGGPRWAFF
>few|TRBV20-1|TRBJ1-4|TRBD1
TGCAGTGCTAGAGAACGACAGGGGGCTTCTAATGAAAAACTGTTTTTT
CSARERQGASNEKLFF
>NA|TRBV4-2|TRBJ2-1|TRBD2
TGTGCCAGCAGCCTACTAGCGGGGACCTCCTACAATGAGCAGTTCTTC
CASSLLAGTSYNEQFF
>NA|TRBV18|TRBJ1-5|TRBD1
TGTGCCAGCTCACCGACAGGGTTGAGTCAGCCCCAGCATTTT
CASSPTGLSQPQHF
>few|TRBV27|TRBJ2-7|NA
TGTGCCAGCAGTTTACGGGGATCCCCTTCCTACGAGCAGTACTTC
CASSLRGSPSYEQYF
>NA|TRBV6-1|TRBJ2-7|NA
TGCGGGACGGACCGAACCTACGAGCAGTACTTC
CGTDRTYEQYF
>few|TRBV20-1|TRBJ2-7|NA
TGCAGTGCTAGGGACTATTACGAGCAGTACTTC
CSARDYYEQYF
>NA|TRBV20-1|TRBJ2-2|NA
TGCAGTGCTAGAGATATGGCCCGAGGCACCGGGGAGCTGTTTTTT
CSARDMARGTGELFF
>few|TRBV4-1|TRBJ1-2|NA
TGCGCCAGCAGCCAAGAAGGGACGGGAGCCTATGGCTACACCTTC
CASSQEGTGAYGYTF
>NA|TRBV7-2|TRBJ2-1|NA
TGTGCCAGCAGCGCCGTAAAGAGCTCCTACAATGAGCAGTTCTTC
CASSAVKSSYNEQFF
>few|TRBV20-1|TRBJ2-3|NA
TGCAGTGCTAGAGAGGCGGAGGGGGGGTTATTGCAGTATTTT
CSAREAEGGLLQYF
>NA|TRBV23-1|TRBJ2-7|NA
TGCGCCAGCAGTCGCCGACAGGCGAACTCCTACGAGCAGTACTTC
CASSRRQANSYEQYF
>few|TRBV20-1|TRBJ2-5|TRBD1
TGCAGTGCGAACCCCAGGACAGGGGGACAAGAGACCCAGTACTTC
CSANPRTGGQETQYF
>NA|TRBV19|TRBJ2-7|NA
TGTGCCAGTAGCCCAAAACGGCACGAATACGAGCAGTACTTC
CASSPKRHEYEQYF
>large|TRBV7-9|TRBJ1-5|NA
TGTGCCAGCAGCTGGCAGGGTTCTAGTCAGCCCCAGCATTTT
CASSWQGSSQPQHF
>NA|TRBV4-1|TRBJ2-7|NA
TGCGCCAGCAGCCAAGTTTCAGTGCGGGTTACCTACGAGCAGTACTTC
CASSQVSVRVTYEQYF
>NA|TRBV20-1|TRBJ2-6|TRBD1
TGCAGTGCTAGAGCTCAGGGGGTTGGGGCCAACGTCCTGACTTTC
CSARAQGVGANVLTF
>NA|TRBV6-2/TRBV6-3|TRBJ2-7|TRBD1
TGTGCCAGCAGTTACGCCGGACAGGGGAGGTACGAGCAGTACTTC
CASSYAGQGRYEQYF
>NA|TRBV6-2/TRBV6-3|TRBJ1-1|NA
TGTGCCAGCAGTTACTCGAGATCCATTGAAGCTTTCTTT
CASSYSRSIEAFF
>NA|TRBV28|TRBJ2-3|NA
TGTGCCAGCAGTTCCCCACAGGGTGAGGGTACAGATACGCAGTATTTT
CASSSPQGEGTDTQYF
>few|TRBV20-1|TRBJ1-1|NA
TGCAGTGCTAGAAACCGTTGGAAGAACACTGAAGCTTTCTTT
CSARNRWKNTEAFF
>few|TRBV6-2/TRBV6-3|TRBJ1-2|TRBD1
TGTGCCAGCAAGGAAGGGGGGACAGGGGCCCCCCATGGCTACACCTTC
CASKEGGTGAPHGYTF
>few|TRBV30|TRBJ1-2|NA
TGTGCCTGGAGCGGAAAGACAGGTCTCTATGGCTACACCTTC
CAWSGKTGLYGYTF